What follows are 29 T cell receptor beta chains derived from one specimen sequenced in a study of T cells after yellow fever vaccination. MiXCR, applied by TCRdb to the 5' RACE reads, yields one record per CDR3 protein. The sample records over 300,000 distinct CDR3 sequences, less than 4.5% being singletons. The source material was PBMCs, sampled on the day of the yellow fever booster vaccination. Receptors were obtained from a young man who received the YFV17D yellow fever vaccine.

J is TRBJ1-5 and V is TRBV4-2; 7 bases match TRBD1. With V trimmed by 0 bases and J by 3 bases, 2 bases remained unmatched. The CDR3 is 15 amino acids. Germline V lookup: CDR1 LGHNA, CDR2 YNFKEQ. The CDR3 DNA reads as TGTGCCAGCAGCCAAGAGGGGACAGTCAATCAGCCCCAGCATTTT. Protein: CASSQEGTVNQPQHF.

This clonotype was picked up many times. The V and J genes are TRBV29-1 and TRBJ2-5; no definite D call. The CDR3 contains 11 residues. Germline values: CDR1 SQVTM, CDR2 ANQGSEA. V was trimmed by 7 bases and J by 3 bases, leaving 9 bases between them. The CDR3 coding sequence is TGCAGCGGGAATTCGAAAGAGACCCAGTACTTC. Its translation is CSGNSKETQYF.

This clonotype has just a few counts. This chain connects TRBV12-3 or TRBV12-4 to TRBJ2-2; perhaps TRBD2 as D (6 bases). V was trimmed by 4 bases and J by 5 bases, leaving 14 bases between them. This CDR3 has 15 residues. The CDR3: CASSSSYGRTGELFF. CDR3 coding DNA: TGTGCCAGCAGTTCCTCCTATGGGAGGACCGGGGAGCTGTTTTTT.

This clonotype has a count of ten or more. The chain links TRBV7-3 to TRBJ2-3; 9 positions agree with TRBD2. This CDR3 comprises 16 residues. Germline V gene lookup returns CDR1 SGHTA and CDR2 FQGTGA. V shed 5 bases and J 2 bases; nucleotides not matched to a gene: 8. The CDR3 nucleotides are TGTGCCAGCAGCCCGCGACTAGCGGCGAACACAGATACGCAGTATTTT. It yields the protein CASSPRLAANTDTQYF.

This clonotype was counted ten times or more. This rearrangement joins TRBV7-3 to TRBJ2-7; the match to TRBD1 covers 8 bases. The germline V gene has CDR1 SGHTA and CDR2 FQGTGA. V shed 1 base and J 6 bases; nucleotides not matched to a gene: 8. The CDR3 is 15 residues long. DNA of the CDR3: TGTGCCAGCAGCTTAAGGGACAGGACAAATTGCGAGCAGTACGTC. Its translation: CASSLRDRTNCEQYV.

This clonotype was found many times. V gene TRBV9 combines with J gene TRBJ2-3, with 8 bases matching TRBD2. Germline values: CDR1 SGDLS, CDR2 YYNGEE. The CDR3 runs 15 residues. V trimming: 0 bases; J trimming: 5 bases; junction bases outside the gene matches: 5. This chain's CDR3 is CASSVDGGVLDTQYF. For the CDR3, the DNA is TGTGCCAGCAGCGTAGACGGGGGGGTGCTAGATACGCAGTATTTT.

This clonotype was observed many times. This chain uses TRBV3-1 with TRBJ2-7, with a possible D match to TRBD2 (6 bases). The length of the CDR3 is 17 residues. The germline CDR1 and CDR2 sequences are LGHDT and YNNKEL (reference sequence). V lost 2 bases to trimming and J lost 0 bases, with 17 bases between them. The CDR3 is CASSQPLGGESSYEQYF. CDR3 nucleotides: TGTGCCAGCAGCCAACCCCTAGGCGGGGAATCCTCCTACGAGCAGTACTTC.

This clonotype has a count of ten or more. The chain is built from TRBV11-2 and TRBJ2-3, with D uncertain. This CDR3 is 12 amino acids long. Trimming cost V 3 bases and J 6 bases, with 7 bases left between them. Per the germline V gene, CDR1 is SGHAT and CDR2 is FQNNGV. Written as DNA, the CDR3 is TGTGCCAGCAGCTTTTCCCGCGATACGCAGTATTTT. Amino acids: CASSFSRDTQYF.

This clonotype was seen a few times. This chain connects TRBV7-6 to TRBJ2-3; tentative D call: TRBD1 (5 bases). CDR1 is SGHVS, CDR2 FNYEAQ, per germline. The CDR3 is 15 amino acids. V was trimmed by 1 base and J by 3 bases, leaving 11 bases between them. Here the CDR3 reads CASSLGTTRTDTQYF. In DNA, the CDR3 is TGTGCCAGCAGCTTAGGGACAACGAGGACAGATACGCAGTATTTT.

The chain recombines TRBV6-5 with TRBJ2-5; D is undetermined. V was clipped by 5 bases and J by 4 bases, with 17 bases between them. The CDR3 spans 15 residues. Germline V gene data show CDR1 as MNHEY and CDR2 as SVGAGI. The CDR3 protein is CASSTDTANRETQYF. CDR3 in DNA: TGTGCCAGCAGTACCGACACCGCCAACAGAGAGACCCAGTACTTC.

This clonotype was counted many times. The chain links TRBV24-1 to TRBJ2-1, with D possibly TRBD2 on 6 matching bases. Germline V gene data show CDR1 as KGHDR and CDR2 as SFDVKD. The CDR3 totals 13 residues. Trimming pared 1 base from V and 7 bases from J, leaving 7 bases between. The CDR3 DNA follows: TGTGCCACCAGTGATTTCGGGGGTAATGAGCAGTTCTTC. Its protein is CATSDFGGNEQFF.

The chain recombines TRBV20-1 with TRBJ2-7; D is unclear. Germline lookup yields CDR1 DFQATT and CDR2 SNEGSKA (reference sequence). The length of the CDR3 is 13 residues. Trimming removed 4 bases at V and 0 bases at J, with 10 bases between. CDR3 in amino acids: CSATPRSSYEQYV. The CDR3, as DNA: TGCAGTGCTACCCCCAGGAGCTCCTACGAGCAGTACGTC.

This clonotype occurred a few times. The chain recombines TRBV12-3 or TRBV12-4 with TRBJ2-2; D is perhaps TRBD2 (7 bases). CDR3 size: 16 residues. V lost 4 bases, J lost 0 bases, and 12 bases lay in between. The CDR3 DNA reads TGTGCCAGCAGTTCGGGGGGACACTCGAACACCGGGGAGCTGTTTTTT. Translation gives CASSSGGHSNTGELFF.

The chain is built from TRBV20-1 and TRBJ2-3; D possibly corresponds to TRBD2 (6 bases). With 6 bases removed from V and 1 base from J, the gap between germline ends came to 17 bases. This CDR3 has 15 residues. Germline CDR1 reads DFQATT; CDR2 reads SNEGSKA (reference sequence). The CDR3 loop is CSAKSASEGTDTQYF. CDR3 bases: TGCAGTGCCAAATCGGCTAGCGAAGGCACAGATACGCAGTATTTT.

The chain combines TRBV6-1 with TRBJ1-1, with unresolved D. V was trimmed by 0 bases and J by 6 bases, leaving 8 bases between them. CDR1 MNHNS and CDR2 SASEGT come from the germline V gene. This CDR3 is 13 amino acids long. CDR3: CASSEALTSEAFF. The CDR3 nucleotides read TGTGCCAGCAGTGAAGCGCTAACCTCTGAAGCTTTCTTT.

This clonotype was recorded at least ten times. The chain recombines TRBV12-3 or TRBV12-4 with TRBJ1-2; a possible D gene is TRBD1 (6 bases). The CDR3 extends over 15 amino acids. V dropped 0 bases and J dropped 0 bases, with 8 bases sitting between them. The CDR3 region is CASSLATGSNYGYTF. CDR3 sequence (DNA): TGTGCCAGCAGTTTAGCGACAGGATCTAACTATGGCTACACCTTC.

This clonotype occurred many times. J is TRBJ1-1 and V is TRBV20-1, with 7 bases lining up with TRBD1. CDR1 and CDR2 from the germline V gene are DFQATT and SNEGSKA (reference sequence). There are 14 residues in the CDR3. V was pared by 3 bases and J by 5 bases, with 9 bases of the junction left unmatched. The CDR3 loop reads CSARSGGVRTEAFF. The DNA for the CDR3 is TGCAGTGCTAGGTCAGGGGGTGTCAGGACTGAAGCTTTCTTT.

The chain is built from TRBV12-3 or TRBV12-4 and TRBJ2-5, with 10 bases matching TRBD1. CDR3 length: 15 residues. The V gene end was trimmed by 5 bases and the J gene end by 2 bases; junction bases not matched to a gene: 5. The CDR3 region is CASSRGQGEQETQYF. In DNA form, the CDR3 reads TGTGCCAGCAGTCGTGGACAGGGGGAACAAGAGACCCAGTACTTC.

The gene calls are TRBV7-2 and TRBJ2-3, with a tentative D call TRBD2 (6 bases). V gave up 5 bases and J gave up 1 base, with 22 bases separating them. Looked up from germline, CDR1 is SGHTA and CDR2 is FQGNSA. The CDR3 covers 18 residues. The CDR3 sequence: CASSVGRREERRTDTQYF. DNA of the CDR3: TGTGCCAGCAGCGTTGGTCGTAGGGAGGAGCGGCGCACAGATACGCAGTATTTT.

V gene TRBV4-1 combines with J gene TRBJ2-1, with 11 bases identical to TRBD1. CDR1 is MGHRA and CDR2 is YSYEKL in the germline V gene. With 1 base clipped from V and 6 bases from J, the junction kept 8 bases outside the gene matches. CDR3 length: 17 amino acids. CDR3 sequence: CASSQGAGTGGRNEQFF. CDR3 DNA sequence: TGCGCCAGCAGCCAAGGGGCCGGGACAGGGGGTCGCAATGAGCAGTTCTTC.

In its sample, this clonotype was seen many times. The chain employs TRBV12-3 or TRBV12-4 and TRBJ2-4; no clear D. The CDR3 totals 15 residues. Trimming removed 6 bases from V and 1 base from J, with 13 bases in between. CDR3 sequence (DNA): TGTGCCAGCAGCCCCCCACAAGAGGCCAAAAACATTCAGTACTTC. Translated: CASSPPQEAKNIQYF.

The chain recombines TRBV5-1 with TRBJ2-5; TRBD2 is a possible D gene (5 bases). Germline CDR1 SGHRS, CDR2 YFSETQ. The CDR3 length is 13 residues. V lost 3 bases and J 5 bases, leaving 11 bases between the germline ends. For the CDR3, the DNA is TGCGCCAGCAGCTCCCTAGCATGGGAGACCCAGTACTTC. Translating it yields CASSSLAWETQYF.

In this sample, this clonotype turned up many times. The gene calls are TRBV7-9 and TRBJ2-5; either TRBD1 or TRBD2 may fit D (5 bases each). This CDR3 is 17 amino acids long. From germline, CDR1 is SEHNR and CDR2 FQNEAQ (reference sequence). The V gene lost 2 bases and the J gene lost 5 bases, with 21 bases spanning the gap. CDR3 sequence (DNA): TGTGCCAGCAGCTTACAGGGCTTTGGCACCTGGGGGGAGACCCAGTACTTC. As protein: CASSLQGFGTWGETQYF.

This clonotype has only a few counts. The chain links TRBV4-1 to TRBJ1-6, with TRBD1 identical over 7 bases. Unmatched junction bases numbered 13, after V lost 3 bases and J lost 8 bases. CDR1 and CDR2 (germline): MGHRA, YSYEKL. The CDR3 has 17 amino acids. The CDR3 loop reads CASSQKPPGQRHSPLHF. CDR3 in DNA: TGCGCCAGCAGCCAGAAGCCTCCGGGACAGCGTCATTCACCCCTCCACTTT.

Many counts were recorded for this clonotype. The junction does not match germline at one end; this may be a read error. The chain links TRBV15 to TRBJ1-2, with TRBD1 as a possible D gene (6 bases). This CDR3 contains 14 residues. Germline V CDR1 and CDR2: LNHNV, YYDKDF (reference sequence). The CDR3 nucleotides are TGTGCCACCGGAAGAAGTTCAGGGGATAGGGGAACCTTCTTC. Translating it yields CATGRSSGDRGTFF.

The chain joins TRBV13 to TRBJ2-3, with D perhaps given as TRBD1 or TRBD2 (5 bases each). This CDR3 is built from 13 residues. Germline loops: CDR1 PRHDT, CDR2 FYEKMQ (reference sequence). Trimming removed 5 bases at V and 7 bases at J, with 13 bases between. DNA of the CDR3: TGTGCCAGCAGCACACGGGACGGCAATACGCAGTATTTT. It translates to CASSTRDGNTQYF.

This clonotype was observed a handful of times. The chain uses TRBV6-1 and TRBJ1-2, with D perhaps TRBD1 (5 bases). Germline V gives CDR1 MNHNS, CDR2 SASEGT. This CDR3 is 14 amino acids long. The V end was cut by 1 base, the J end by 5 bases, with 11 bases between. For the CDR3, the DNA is TGTGCCAGCAGTGAAGGCCCCGGGGGATATGGCTACACCTTC. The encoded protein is CASSEGPGGYGYTF.

CDR3 sequence (DNA): TGTGCCAGCAGCTTAGTGGCGGGGGATAAGACCGGGGAGCTGTTTTTT. Translation gives CASSLVAGDKTGELFF. This sequence joins TRBV7-2 and TRBJ2-2; 7 nucleotides match TRBD2. With 1 base clipped from V and 5 bases from J, the junction kept 7 bases outside the gene matches. CDR1 and CDR2 (germline): SGHTA, FQGNSA. The CDR3 covers 16 residues.

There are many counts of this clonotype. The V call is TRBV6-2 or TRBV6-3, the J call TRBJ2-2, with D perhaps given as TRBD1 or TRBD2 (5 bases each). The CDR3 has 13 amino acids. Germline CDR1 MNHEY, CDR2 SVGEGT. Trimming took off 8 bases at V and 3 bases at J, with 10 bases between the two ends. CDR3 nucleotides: TGTGCCAGCCGGGGCCGGGACACCGGGGAGCTGTTTTTT. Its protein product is CASRGRDTGELFF.